A selection of T cell receptor beta chains follows, all from one sample in a study of persistence of HIV-infected CD4 T cells. These receptors have no known antigen. Only in-frame clones appear in the TCRdb table, and some are missing; sequencing was by immunoSEQ multiplex PCR. The repertoire holds 35,000 to 55,000 clones, with 88% as singletons. Specimen: CD4+ T cells sorted from PBMCs after roughly 18-hour stimulation, collected from a patient who received antiretroviral therapy. All receptors come from an adult woman with HIV who was CMV-seropositive. The CDR3 runs from the conserved cysteine through the conserved F or W. D genes are given only for firm matches. Not every row has a clone size; where given, it reads once, few, many or a size class.

.,.,TRBJ2-6,TRBV6-6,TGTGCCAGCAGTTACGACAAGGGCACTGGGGCCAACGTCCTGACTTTC,CASSYDKGTGANVLTF
.,TRBD1,TRBJ2-7,TRBV5-6,TGTGCCAGCAGCTTTGGGGGACAGGGGGTTAAAGTCTACGAGCAGTACTTC,CASSFGGQGVKVYEQYF
.,.,TRBJ1-1,TRBV2,TGTGCCAGCAGTGAATTGGGGGGAGGAACTGAAGCTTTCTTT,CASSELGGGTEAFF
.,.,TRBJ2-2,TRBV11-3,TGTGCCAGCAGCTTAGGGGCGGTTGGCGGGGAGCTGTTTTTT,CASSLGAVGGELFF
.,TRBD2,TRBJ2-1,TRBV19,TGTGCCAGTAACGAAATTAGCGGGGGGCACAATGAGCAGTTCTTC,CASNEISGGHNEQFF
few,TRBD1,TRBJ1-1,TRBV12-5,TGTGCTAGTGAACCCCCCGGGCAGGGGGGATCGTACACTGAAGCTTTCTTT,CASEPPGQGGSYTEAFF
.,TRBD2,TRBJ2-3,TRBV30,TGTGCCTGGAGTGGAGGCGGGGGGGCAGATACGCAGTATTTT,CAWSGGGGADTQYF
.,.,TRBJ1-5,TRBV28,TGTGCCAGCAGTTTAGTCAGGGGTGCCAATCAGCCCCAGCATTTT,CASSLVRGANQPQHF
once,.,TRBJ1-5,TRBV2,TGTGCCAGCCTCCAAACAGGGCTAAGGCAGCCCCAGCATTTT,CASLQTGLRQPQHF
few,TRBD1,TRBJ1-1,TRBV9,TGTGCCAGCAGCGTAGCGGCAGGGGGCGCGGGCACTGAAGCTTTCTTT,CASSVAAGGAGTEAFF
.,TRBD1,TRBJ1-2,TRBV5-1,TGCGCCAGCAGCCAGGCAAAGACAGGGGATCGTGGCTACACCTTC,CASSQAKTGDRGYTF
once,.,TRBJ2-3,TRBV6-2/TRBV6-3,TGTGCCAGCAGTCGGCGGGCCGGCCCTCGTACGCAGTATTTT,CASSRRAGPRTQYF
.,TRBD1,TRBJ1-1,TRBV14,TGTGCCAGCAGCCTACGGACAGGTATGAACACTGAAGCTTTCTTT,CASSLRTGMNTEAFF
few,.,TRBJ2-7,TRBV19,TGTGCCAGTAGCTTCCGACAGGCGGCTAGCTACGAGCAGTACTTC,CASSFRQAASYEQYF
.,.,TRBJ1-5,TRBV3-1/TRBV3-2,TGTGCCAGCAGTCCCGGACTCAATCAGCCCCAGCATTTT,CASSPGLNQPQHF
.,TRBD1,TRBJ2-4,TRBV2,TGTGCCAGCAGAGATCAGACAGGGACGGACATTCAGTACTTC,CASRDQTGTDIQYF
.,.,TRBJ1-2,TRBV10-3,TGTGCCATCAGTGGGGGGCCCCTCGGCTACACCTTC,CAISGGPLGYTF
.,TRBD1,TRBJ1-1,TRBV7-3,TGTGCCAGCAGCTCGGGTGCAGGGGGAACTGAAGCTTTCTTT,CASSSGAGGTEAFF
.,.,TRBJ1-6,TRBV30,TGTGCCTGGAGTGTAAGGGGCGTGGGAATATCCAATTCACCCCTCCACTTT,CAWSVRGVGISNSPLHF
.,TRBD1,TRBJ1-2,TRBV2,TGTGCCAGCAGTGCCTATGGGACAGGTGGCTACACCTTC,CASSAYGTGGYTF
few,.,TRBJ1-5,TRBV7-9,TGTGCCAGCAGCTTCTCAGGGGAACATCAGCCCCAGCATTTT,CASSFSGEHQPQHF
.,TRBD2,TRBJ2-5,TRBV5-1,TGCGCCAGCAGCTTTCAGGGACTAGCGGGAGAGACCCAGTACTTC,CASSFQGLAGETQYF